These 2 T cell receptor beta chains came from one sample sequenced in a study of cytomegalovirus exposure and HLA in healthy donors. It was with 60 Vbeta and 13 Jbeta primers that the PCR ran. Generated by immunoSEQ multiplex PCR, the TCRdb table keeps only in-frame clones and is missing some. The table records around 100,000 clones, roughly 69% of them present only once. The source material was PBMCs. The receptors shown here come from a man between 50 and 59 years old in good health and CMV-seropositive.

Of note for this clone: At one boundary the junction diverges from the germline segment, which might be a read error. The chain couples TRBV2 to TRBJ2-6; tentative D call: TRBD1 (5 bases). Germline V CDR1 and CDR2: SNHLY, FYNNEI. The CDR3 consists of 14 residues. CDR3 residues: CASSRSSGANGLTF. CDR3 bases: TGTGCCAGCAGTCGAAGCTCTGGGGCCAACGGCCTGACTTTC.

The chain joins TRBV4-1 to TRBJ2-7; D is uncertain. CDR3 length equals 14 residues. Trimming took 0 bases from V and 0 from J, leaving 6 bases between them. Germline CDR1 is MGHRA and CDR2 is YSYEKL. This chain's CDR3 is CASSQEGGSYEQYF. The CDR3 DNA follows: TGCGCCAGCAGCCAAGAAGGCGGCTCCTACGAGCAGTACTTC.